These T cell receptor beta chains were read from a single sample in a study of T cells expressing NK-cell markers. Each CDR3 protein gets one entry in TCRdb, which reprocessed the 5' RACE reads and gives no DNA. In total, the table holds about 260,000 distinct CDR3 sequences. Material for sequencing was blood T cells: a sorted CD56 or NKG2C T cell subset, CD4+ or CD8+ T cells, or bulk PBMC T cells (not recorded which). The receptors here all came from a man aged 18 to 30 in good health. Both conserved end residues are part of each CDR3.

J gene	V gene	CDR3 protein
TRBJ1-1	TRBV7-6	CASSSIRGRTEAFF
TRBJ2-6	TRBV7-2	CASRIDRAGANVLTF
TRBJ2-6	TRBV12-3/TRBV12-4	CASSFLAGGSSGANVLTF
TRBJ2-1	TRBV10-2	CASRVAGEQFF
TRBJ2-1	TRBV15	CATSRMGARNPYNEQFF
TRBJ1-1	TRBV10-3	CAISGTGNTEAFF
TRBJ2-5	TRBV7-9	CASSFGASGLQETQYF
TRBJ2-1	TRBV29-1	CSVLRSGGSLTEQFF
TRBJ1-1	TRBV29-1	CSVGGTANRGTEAFF
TRBJ2-3	TRBV6-2/TRBV6-3	CASSIRADTQYF
TRBJ2-3	TRBV20-1	CSARGSGQVTDTQYF
TRBJ2-7	TRBV25-1	CATQLAGGDYEQYF
TRBJ2-2	TRBV15	CATSSLTGSRELFF
TRBJ1-6	TRBV27	CASSLRGLNNSPLHF
TRBJ2-3	TRBV5-4	CASSESDYLKDTQYF